This paragraph reports one T cell receptor beta chain. The count of this clone is one. Its antigen is not yet known. No qualities accompany the bases; no much larger clone lies one base away. This specimen belongs to a study of cytomegalovirus exposure and HLA in healthy donors (dated by TCRdb to between 2016 and 2019). Study-level background: An earlier analysis of approximately 600 of the donors reported about 250 Gb of sequence data and roughly 100 million unique TCR beta sequences from roughly 180 million T cells. Roughly 310 gigabases of sequencing data and 70 million to 100 million unique TCR sequences were included in an early release covering several hundred HLA-typed donors. Among the roughly 410 genotyped donors, around 79% belonged to the genetic ancestry cluster associated with self-reported Caucasian donors. The study was designed to test whether signatures of past pathogen exposure could be identified by cataloging public T cell receptors. Using immunosequencing, the study profiled T cell repertoires from around 680 subjects and related those repertoires to cytomegalovirus serostatus. Along with the roughly 610-subject first cohort, a separate validation cohort of some 130 different subjects was used. The study combined high-throughput TCR immunosequencing, statistical association of individual TCRs with disease status, and machine learning to predict cytomegalovirus infection status. In a later analysis, previously published TCR beta repertoires from 550 to 750 donors were re-analyzed and high-resolution HLA genotyping was added so that TCR occurrence patterns could be studied. In the later analysis, no new phenotypic data were used to find candidate immune exposures; instead, reliance was placed on TCR beta sequences and their occurrence across donors. To decide whether each TCR beta V gene segment behaved as functional or pseudogenic, an earlier analysis of approximately 600 of the donors relied on high-throughput TCR beta sequencing. Donor age, sex, ethnicity and CMV serostatus were compiled together with the repertoire data. Genome-wide SNP genotypes for about 65% of the roughly 700 donors were used in a later genetic analysis, which treated that subset as a discovery cohort. All discovery cohort repertoires had been generated using a single sequencing platform. Class I and class II HLA loci were covered by the typing at four-digit resolution. Typing coverage differed by locus: A, B, C, DRB1 and DQB1 were typed in roughly 620-630 donors, DQA1 in 522, DPA1 in 600 to 610, and DPB1 in just under 490. A handful of DR-DQ haplotypes were handled as single units for association and clustering because linkage in the cohort was strong. On average, approximately 250,000 unique TCR beta nucleotide sequences were sequenced per donor among 300 to 500 genotyped donors of the cohort, with around 19% of those sequences being non-productive. Here is what the overall study found, with its caveats: The presence/absence analyses assumed that sequencing depth was roughly uniform across donors, and that assumption may not be true. The classifier was reported to diagnose cytomegalovirus status with high specificity and sensitivity in both the original and validation cohorts. An association between a missense DCLRE1C variant and V-gene and J-gene trimming of TCR beta chains was found in a later genetic analysis and replicated in an independent cohort. Because some donors lacked HLA typing at each locus, the association tests relied only on the typed subset. Because the 87-base-pair reads could not distinguish some IMGT-functional V segments, including TRBV6-2 and TRBV6-3, those segments were excluded. A few of the identified cytomegalovirus-associated TCR beta chains were confirmed in vitro to be specific for cytomegalovirus antigens. According to a later analysis, most CMV-associated TCR beta chains appeared to be HLA-restricted, and the HLA associations seemed to be driven largely by CMV exposure. A total of around 150 TCR beta chains were listed by the study as associated with cytomegalovirus. Correlated functional status among segregating V segments might be attributable to linkage disequilibrium, but an unknown experimental factor could not be ruled out. Several of the top co-occurrence clusters appeared to be linked to parvovirus B19, influenza, CMV and Epstein-Barr virus, according to a later analysis. Assigning TCR associations to individual alleles was difficult when HLA alleles, especially DR and DQ, strongly co-occurred. A later analysis found that TCR association rates varied across HLA loci, with DRB1 alleles showing the most associated TCRs and HLA-C alleles the fewest. According to a later genetic analysis, donors in an Asian-associated ancestry cluster had fewer N-insertions in productive TCRs than the approximately 670-donor mean. CMV serostatus was the only immune exposure information available for the cohort. Because counts were too low, 15 or so rarely observed V segments, including chromosome 9 orphons, were excluded from the earlier analysis of several hundred of the donors. At a false discovery rate of 0.05, a later analysis linked around 15,000 TCR beta sequences to specific HLA alleles. An earlier analysis of approximately 590 of the donors showed that most TCR beta V segments appeared in productive rearrangements either about 87% or about 30% of the time, which broadly matched IMGT annotations. In this cohort, only TCR beta chains were sequenced, and detectable features were limited by the absence of alpha or paired-chain data. In a later analysis, HLA-associated TCR beta chains showed more clonal expansion and lower generation probabilities than non-associated chains that were equally common. Across donors, most TCR sequences were observed very rarely, whereas some public TCRs were present in many individuals. A further reported finding was that TCR beta sequences accurately predicted the HLA-A and HLA-B alleles for most subjects in the first cohort. The authors suggested that the approach could potentially be extended to other disease states and immunological phenotypes. The sequencing pipeline was judged likely to have produced a cluster of highly shared sequence variants as a technical artifact.

From cysteine to phenylalanine, the CDR3 is 12 amino acids long. Only the CDR3 region is kept as DNA, spanning 36 bases read in frame from base 1. V sheds 6 bases and J sheds 5 bases, leaving 10 bases between their ends. The germline V gene yields MNHNS for CDR1 and SASEGT for CDR2. The library was produced with the immunoSEQ multiplex PCR assay. For the multiplex PCR, a mixture combining 60 forward primers for TCR Vbeta segments and 13 reverse primers for TCR Jbeta segments was used. Amplification of the CDR3 region of rearranged TCR beta genes was performed with a multiplex PCR assay on genomic DNA. The Illumina HiSeq System was used to sequence the amplified TCR beta libraries as 87-base-pair reads. Per the original workflow: A later analysis counted around 72 million unique TCR beta chains across the 550 to 750 repertoires, and roughly 10 million of these chains were shared by at least two donors. A nearest-neighbor algorithm error-corrected the raw reads and collapsed the reads into unique sequences, merging closely related sequences to remove PCR and sequencing errors. To assign V, D and J gene segments, CDR3 sequences were aligned to IMGT reference sequences. For a sequence to be retained, a match of at least six nucleotides to both a V gene segment and a J gene segment was required. Rearrangements were called productive when the CDR3 lacked stop codons and stayed in frame with V and J; all others were non-productive. Following IMGT convention, CDR3 was defined as the stretch from the second conserved V-encoded cysteine to the conserved J-encoded phenylalanine. The earlier analysis of some 550 of the donors excluded any sequence lacking an unambiguous match to a single V gene segment. An earlier analysis of 500 to 700 of the donors classified V segments as functional when productive rearrangements were above 56.7% and as segregating when the standard deviation between donors was above 5%. A statistical classification framework was developed to diagnose cytomegalovirus status using the catalog of TCR beta chain sequences. A later analysis assigned V and J genes by comparing TCR nucleotide sequences with IMGT/GENE-DB human TR gene sequences. The TCRdist pipeline was used in a later analysis to assign CDR3 sequences and most-parsimonious VDJ recombination scenarios. In a later analysis, each TCR beta chain was defined by its CDR3 amino acid sequence together with its V-gene family, and reads without a unique V-gene family were excluded. As a way to deal with suspected cross-contamination and a sequencing artifact, a later analysis dropped more than 500 nucleotide sequences that were highly shared and had low generation probability. A later analysis calculated a clonal expansion index for each public chain from normalized within-repertoire ranks of inferred template counts. In a later analysis, generation probabilities were computed using a VDJ recombination model fitted to out-of-frame rearrangements, and the results were checked against IGoR. In a later analysis, TCR-TCR, TCR-HLA and TCR-CMV co-occurrence was scored with hypergeometric tests, and a repertoire-size bias correction was applied to TCR pairs. In a later analysis, false discovery rates were estimated by permuting HLA or CMV assignments 20 times. In a later analysis, co-occurring TCRs were grouped using DBSCAN, and TCRdist sequence similarity was added for clustering within HLA-allele-positive subsets. Co-occurrence clustering excluded repertoires with fewer than 30,000 or more than 120,000 public chains, plus five with anomalous nucleotide sharing. TCRdb took over this immuneACCESS table, retaining in-frame rearrangements with V and J assigned. Such tables are incomplete; in checked studies, under half of the missing clones stem from an unresolved V gene, and the remainder is unexplained. V, J and clone size derive from that table, while D and trimming were established from the DNA sequence. The sample table records around 150,000 clones; roughly 83% of these occur just once. Less than 2% of the sample comes from the top ten.

The cohort consisted of 650 to 700 healthy bone marrow donors. Cohort members were all nominally healthy when sampled, although unrecorded immune exposures were likely present. The donor tested CMV seronegative, placing the donor among the 350 to 400 seronegative members of the cohort. A peripheral blood sample was collected from each donor, and TCR beta sequencing was performed on peripheral blood mononuclear cells. Genomic DNA was extracted from the blood cell samples with the Qiagen DNeasy Blood Extraction Kit. The V gene is TRBV6-1 and the J gene is TRBJ2-5; TRBD1 is perhaps the D gene, given 6 matching bases. This TCR was recovered from a woman aged 18-29 years in good health and CMV-seronegative. Sequenced input: PBMCs. The CDR3 protein sequence reads: CASRGARETQYF. The DNA reads TGTGCCAGCAGGGGGGCTCGGGAGACCCAGTACTTC.